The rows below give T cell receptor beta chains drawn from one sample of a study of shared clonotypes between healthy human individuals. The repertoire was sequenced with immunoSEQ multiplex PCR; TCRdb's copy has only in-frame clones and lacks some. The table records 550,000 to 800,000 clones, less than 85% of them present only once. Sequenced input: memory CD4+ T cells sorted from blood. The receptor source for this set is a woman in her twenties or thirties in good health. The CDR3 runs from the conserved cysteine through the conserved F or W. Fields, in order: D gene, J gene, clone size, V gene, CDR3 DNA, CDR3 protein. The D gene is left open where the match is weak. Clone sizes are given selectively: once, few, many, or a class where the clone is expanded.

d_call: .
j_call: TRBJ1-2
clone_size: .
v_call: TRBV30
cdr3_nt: TGTGCCTGGAGTGTAGGGGGGCGTGGCTACACCTTC
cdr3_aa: CAWSVGGRGYTF

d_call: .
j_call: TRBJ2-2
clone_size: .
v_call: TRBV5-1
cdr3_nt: TGCGCCAGCAGCTGGACCGGGGAGCTGTTTTTT
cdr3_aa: CASSWTGELFF

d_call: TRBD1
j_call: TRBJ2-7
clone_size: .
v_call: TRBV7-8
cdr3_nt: TGTGCCAGCAGCCCGAGGACAGGGGGGACCTACGAGCAGTACTTC
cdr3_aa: CASSPRTGGTYEQYF

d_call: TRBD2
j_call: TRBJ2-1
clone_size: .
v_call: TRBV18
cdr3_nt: TGTGCCAGCTCACCAATAGCGGGAGGGAATGAGCAGTTCTTC
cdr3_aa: CASSPIAGGNEQFF

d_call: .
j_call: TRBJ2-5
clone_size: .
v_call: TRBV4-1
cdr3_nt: TGCGCCAGCAGCCAAGACCGGGACCCCGGGGAGACCCAGTACTTC
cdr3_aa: CASSQDRDPGETQYF

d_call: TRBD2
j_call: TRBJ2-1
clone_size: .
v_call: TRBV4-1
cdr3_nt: TGCGCCAGCAGCCAGGGGACTAGCGGGCTTCACAATGAGCAGTTCTTC
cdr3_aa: CASSQGTSGLHNEQFF

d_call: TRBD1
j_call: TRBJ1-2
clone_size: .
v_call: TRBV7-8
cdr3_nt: TGTGCCAGCAGCTTAGCAGAGGGACAGGGGGCGGGTGGCTACACCTTC
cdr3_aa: CASSLAEGQGAGGYTF

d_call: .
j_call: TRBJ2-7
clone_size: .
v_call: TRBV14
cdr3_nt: TGTGCCAGCAGCCAAGGAGGTAGCGGACGCTACGAGCAGTACTTC
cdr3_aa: CASSQGGSGRYEQYF

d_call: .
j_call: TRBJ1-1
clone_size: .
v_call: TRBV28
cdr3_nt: TGTGCCAGCAGTTTATCAGTCTCGAACACTGAAGCTTTCTTT
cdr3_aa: CASSLSVSNTEAFF

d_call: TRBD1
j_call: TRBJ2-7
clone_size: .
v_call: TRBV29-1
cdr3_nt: TGCAGCGTTAAAACCGGGACAGGGAGTTCCTACGAGCAGTACTTC
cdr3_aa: CSVKTGTGSSYEQYF

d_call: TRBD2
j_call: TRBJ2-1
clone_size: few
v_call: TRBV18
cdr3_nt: TGTGCCAGCTCGGCGACTAGCGGGAGCGTGGATGAGCAGTTCTTC
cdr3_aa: CASSATSGSVDEQFF

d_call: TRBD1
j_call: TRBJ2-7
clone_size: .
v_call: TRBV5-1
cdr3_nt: TGCGCCAGCAGCTCCCCGGGACAGGATCGATACGAGCAGTACTTC
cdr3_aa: CASSSPGQDRYEQYF

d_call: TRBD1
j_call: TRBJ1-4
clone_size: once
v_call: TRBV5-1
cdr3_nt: TGCGCCAGCAGCCCAGGGACAGCTAATGAAAAACTGTTTTTT
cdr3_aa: CASSPGTANEKLFF

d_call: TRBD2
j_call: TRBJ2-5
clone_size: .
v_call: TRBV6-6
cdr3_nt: TGTGCCAGCAGTCCCGGTTTGGGGAGGGTAGGAGAGACCCAGTACTTC
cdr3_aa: CASSPGLGRVGETQYF

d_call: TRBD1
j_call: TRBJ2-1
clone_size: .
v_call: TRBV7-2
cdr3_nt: TGTGCCAGCAGCTCAACAGGGGATAATGAGCAGTTCTTC
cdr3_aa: CASSSTGDNEQFF

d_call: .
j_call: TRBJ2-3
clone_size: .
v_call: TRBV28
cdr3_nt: TGTGCCAGCAGTCCCGGTAGTTGGAGAGAACAGTATTTT
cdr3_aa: CASSPGSWREQYF